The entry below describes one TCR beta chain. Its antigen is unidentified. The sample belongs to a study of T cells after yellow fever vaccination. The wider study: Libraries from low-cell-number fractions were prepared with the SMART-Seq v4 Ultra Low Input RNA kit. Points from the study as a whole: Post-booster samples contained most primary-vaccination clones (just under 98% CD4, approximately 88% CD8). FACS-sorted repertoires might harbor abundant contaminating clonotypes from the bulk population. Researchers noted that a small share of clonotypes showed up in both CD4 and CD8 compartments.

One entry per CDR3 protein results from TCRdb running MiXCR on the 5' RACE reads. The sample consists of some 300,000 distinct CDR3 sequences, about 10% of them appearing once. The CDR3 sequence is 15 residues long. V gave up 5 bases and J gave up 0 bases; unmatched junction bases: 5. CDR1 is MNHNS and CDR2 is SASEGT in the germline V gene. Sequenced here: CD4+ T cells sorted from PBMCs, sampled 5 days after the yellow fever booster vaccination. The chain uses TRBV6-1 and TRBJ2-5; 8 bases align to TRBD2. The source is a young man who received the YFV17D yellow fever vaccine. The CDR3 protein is CASSSGLAHQETQYF. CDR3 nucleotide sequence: TGTGCCAGCAGTTCTGGACTAGCCCACCAAGAGACCCAGTACTTC.